This TCR beta chain was captured by sequencing in a study of long-term antiretroviral therapy in people with HIV (dated by TCRdb to the early 2020s). At the level of the whole study: Collection of the earliest samples took place about a decade ahead of the 2015 WHO recommendation for immediate ART, at a time when ART was typically delayed until CD4 counts fell. Test extractions of a monoclonal T-cell line alongside 33 polyclonal samples showed no cross-contamination during QIAcube processing. The cohort contributed over 150 cryopreserved PBMC samples from under 35 adults with confirmed HIV infection, collected serially over a mean of about 6 years (range 1-12). Among the roughly 30 participants with HIV, eleven were female. Whether ART initiation and durable HIV suppression were associated with changes in peripheral blood TRB repertoire composition and diversity was tested in a retrospective serial study. Here is what the overall study found, with its caveats: The samples span the years 2004 to 2017, and the ART regimens used at that time may not be as effective as current regimens. ART initiation was associated with a significant increase in TRB diversity, but diversity stayed significantly below transplant donor controls even after long-term ART. Limited PBMC availability meant only the TCR beta chain was sequenced, without alpha chain pairing. At every time point, the repertoire was dominated by expanded TRB clones first identified before ART initiation, although this dominance fluctuated and, in many PLHIV, declined after ART. Inferences about post-ART repertoire changes are limited because no data were available on ART adherence, viral resistance or therapy changes. CDR3 length ranges in HIV repertoires were narrower than in controls, and network structure suggested an antigen-experienced repertoire with only a slight naive shift after ART. Unsorted PBMC were profiled instead of sorted CD4+ and CD8+ T cells because pre-ART samples had limited cell numbers.

To note about this clone: The antigen it recognizes is unknown. No per-base quality is available; no much larger clone lies one base away.

Inclusion was restricted to participants for whom at least one PBMC sample before ART initiation and at least two post-ART samples were available. All participants with HIV were treated in the United States of America. Before DNA extraction, cryopreserved samples of roughly 0.95-10 million PBMC were thawed and washed. At the time of the earliest PBMC sample, participants with HIV were aged between roughly 23 and 60 years. Per participant, PBMC samples came from 1-4 timepoints prior to ART initiation and 2-8 timepoints following ART initiation, for a median of 7 samples. Serial HIV viral load, CD4+ T-cell count, ART history and demographic data were obtained for every participant. Using a Qiagen kit on a QIAcube, genomic DNA was extracted from unsorted PBMC, with samples processed in batches of 12. The immunoSEQ hsTCRB v3.0 assay was used at survey level resolution for TRB variable region sequencing. The target sequencing depth for TRB was about 40,000-50,000 T-cell genomes per sample. An Illumina MiSeq with a v3 150-cycle kit was used to sequence the pooled TRB libraries. For the original study's pipeline: Analysis of repertoires was carried out in R inside a reproducible Nextflow workflow spanning QC, data transformation and analysis. LymphoSeq2, an R package for exploring AIRR-Seq data, was used to implement custom analyses. Several samples yielding fewer than 5000 total TRB sequences were excluded, leaving about 190 analyzed HIV repertoires. Of the 188 retained HIV repertoires, about 59 were collected before and 120 to 130 after ART initiation. Repertoires were downsampled to 5000 TRB nucleotide sequences, with summary statistics averaged over 100 downsampling iterations. TRB sequences were retained for analysis only if CDR3 regions of at least seven amino acids were present. Diversity was measured with a Shannon entropy-derived clonality score and the Gini coefficient. In the repertoire networks, any two of the top 5000 CDR3 amino acid sequences were linked whenever the two sequences differed by an edit distance of one. Antigen specificity groups and MHC restriction were predicted for TRB CDR3 amino acid sequences with GLIPH2. CDR3 amino acid sequences were matched against VDJdb and McPAS-TCR to flag known CMV, EBV, HIV or tissue antigen associations. Pre-ART, post-ART and control groups were compared with Wilcoxon signed-rank tests and Holm-Bonferroni correction. TCRdb obtained this table from immuneACCESS and retained in-frame rearrangements with V and J assigned. These tables miss some clones; where compared with another copy, unresolved V genes account for less than half of the shortfall, and the remainder is unexplained. V, J and clone size reflect that table, while D and trimming were determined from the DNA. Counted in this sample were 25,000 or so clones; 65% to 85% of them appeared once. The ten largest make up approximately 4.8% of the sample.

The CDR3 covers 15 residues, taking in both the cysteine and the phenylalanine. The DNA shown is the 45-base CDR3, in frame from base 1. V loses 0 bases of germline sequence and J loses 0 bases, and the interval between the two ends is 3 bases. In the germline V gene, CDR1 corresponds to SGHDN and CDR2 to FVKESK. The rearranged segments are TRBV14 and TRBJ2-6, with the D gene uncertain. This material consisted of unsorted PBMCs, taken 3 years after starting antiretroviral therapy. This sequence originates from a man younger than 35 with HIV. The CDR3 reads CASSQDLSGANVLTF. At the DNA level, the sequence is TGTGCCAGCAGCCAAGACCTCTCTGGGGCCAACGTCCTGACTTTC.